This T cell receptor beta chain emerged from a study of cytomegalovirus exposure and HLA in healthy donors. Overall study findings and caveats: There were reportedly fewer N-insertions in an Asian-associated ancestry cluster than the roughly 700-donor mean, in a later analysis.

To note about this clone: Its antigen is unidentified.

At sampling all donors were nominally healthy, likely with unrecorded immune exposures. The V gene lost 1 base and the J gene lost 4 bases, with 14 bases spanning the gap. Germline values: CDR1 SGHTS, CDR2 YDEGEE. The CDR3 spans 16 residues. Primers included in the PCR were 60 Vbeta and 13 Jbeta primers. Only in-frame clones appear in the TCRdb table, and some are missing; sequencing was by immunoSEQ multiplex PCR. The table records 81,000 or so clones, more than 60% of them present only once. The TCR originated in a man aged 50-60 years in good health and CMV-seropositive. Sequencing was performed on PBMCs. The rearrangement uses TRBV5-8 and TRBJ2-2; tentative D call: TRBD1 (6 bases). DNA of the CDR3: TGTGCCAGCAGCTTGAGCAGGGGCTCGGGCACCGGGGAGCTGTTTTTT. Amino acids: CASSLSRGSGTGELFF.